This TCR beta chain was profiled in a study of cytomegalovirus exposure and HLA in healthy donors (TCRdb year 2017). Background on the whole study: An earlier analysis of approximately 640 of the donors reported 250 to 300 Gb of sequence data and about 100 million unique TCR beta sequences from 150 million to 200 million T cells. Approximately 330 gigabases of sequencing data and around 85 million unique TCR sequences made up an early release that covered several hundred HLA-typed donors. Of the roughly 400 genotyped donors, about 80% fell in the genetic ancestry cluster associated with self-reported Caucasian donors. The aim of the study was to test whether cataloging public T cell receptors could identify signatures of past pathogen exposure. The study profiled the T cell repertoires of hundreds of subjects by immunosequencing and related them to cytomegalovirus serostatus. In addition to the first cohort of approximately 670 subjects, a separate validation cohort of approximately 130 different subjects was used. To predict cytomegalovirus infection status, the study brought together high-throughput TCR immunosequencing, statistical association of individual TCRs with disease status, and machine learning. In a later analysis, previously published TCR beta repertoires from 550 to 700 donors were re-analyzed and high-resolution HLA genotyping was added so that TCR occurrence patterns could be studied. The later analysis used no new phenotypic data to find candidate immune exposures, relying instead on TCR beta sequences and their occurrence across donors. In an earlier analysis of about 590 of the donors, high-throughput TCR beta sequencing was used to judge whether each TCR beta V gene segment behaved as functional or pseudogenic. Donor age, sex, ethnicity and CMV serostatus were collected together with the repertoire data. In a later genetic analysis, genome-wide SNP genotypes for about 55% of the roughly 700 donors were used, and that subset was treated as a discovery cohort. Every discovery cohort repertoire had been produced on one sequencing platform. HLA typing covered class I and class II loci at four-digit resolution. The number of donors typed differed by locus, with about 629-630 for A, B, C, DRB1 and DQB1, roughly 550 for DQA1, nearly 610 for DPA1, and 400 to 490 for DPB1. Four to six DR-DQ haplotypes were handled as single units for association and clustering, since linkage in the cohort was strong. On average, 235,054 unique TCR beta nucleotide sequences were sequenced per donor among a few hundred genotyped donors of the cohort, with roughly 20% of those sequences being non-productive.

Libraries were made using the immunoSEQ multiplex PCR assay. For the multiplex PCR, a mixture combining 60 forward primers for TCR Vbeta segments and 13 reverse primers for TCR Jbeta segments was used. The CDR3 region of rearranged TCR beta genes was amplified from genomic DNA with a multiplex PCR assay. The Illumina HiSeq System was used to sequence the amplified TCR beta libraries as 87-base-pair reads. For the original study's pipeline: In a later analysis, 80 million or so unique TCR beta chains were counted across the 690 or so repertoires, and roughly 11 million of these chains were shared by at least two donors. Raw reads were error-corrected and collapsed into unique sequences with a nearest-neighbor algorithm that merged closely related sequences to remove PCR and sequencing errors. CDR3 sequences were aligned to IMGT reference sequences to assign V, D and J gene segments. Each retained sequence needed at least a six-nucleotide match to both a V gene segment and a J gene segment. A rearrangement was called productive if the CDR3 had no stop codons and remained in frame with V and J, and every other rearrangement was called non-productive. CDR3 was defined according to IMGT convention as the region running from the second conserved V-encoded cysteine to the conserved J-encoded phenylalanine. Sequences without an unambiguous match to a single V gene segment were excluded from the earlier analysis of a few hundred of the donors. An earlier analysis of approximately 590 of the donors called V segments functional above 56.7% productive rearrangements and segregating when the between-donor standard deviation exceeded 5%. A statistical classification framework was built for diagnosing cytomegalovirus status from the catalog of TCR beta chain sequences. In a later analysis, V and J genes were assigned by comparing TCR nucleotide sequences against IMGT/GENE-DB human TR gene sequences. The TCRdist pipeline was used in a later analysis to assign CDR3 sequences and most-parsimonious VDJ recombination scenarios. In a later analysis, every TCR beta chain was defined by the combination of its CDR3 amino acid sequence and its V-gene family, and reads without a unique V-gene family were dropped. As a way to deal with suspected cross-contamination and a sequencing artifact, a later analysis dropped over 550 nucleotide sequences that were highly shared and had low generation probability. A later analysis calculated a clonal expansion index for each public chain from normalized within-repertoire ranks of inferred template counts. In a later analysis, generation probabilities were computed with a VDJ recombination model fitted to out-of-frame rearrangements, and the resulting probabilities were checked against IGoR. In a later analysis, hypergeometric tests were used to score TCR-TCR, TCR-HLA and TCR-CMV co-occurrence, with a repertoire-size bias correction applied to TCR pairs. False discovery rates were estimated in a later analysis by permuting HLA or CMV assignments 20 times. In a later analysis, co-occurring TCRs were grouped using DBSCAN, and TCRdist sequence similarity was added for clustering within HLA-allele-positive subsets. Repertoires with fewer than 30,000 or more than 120,000 public chains were left out of co-occurrence clustering, as were about 5 repertoires with anomalous nucleotide sharing. Imported from immuneACCESS, the table was reduced by TCRdb to in-frame sequences with V and J called. These copies leave out some clones; in studies compared against another copy, an unresolved V gene accounts for under half, and the cause of the remainder is not known. V, J and clone size are those of that table, while D and trimming were read from the DNA. The sample table on file contains about 70,000 clones. Together, the top ten hold 2.4% of the sample.

General conclusions and limits of the study: An association between a missense DCLRE1C variant and V-gene and J-gene trimming of TCR beta chains was found in a later genetic analysis and replicated in an independent cohort. Compared with the roughly 670-donor mean, donors in an Asian-associated ancestry cluster had fewer N-insertions in productive TCRs, according to a later genetic analysis. The authors suggested that the approach could potentially be generalized to other disease states and immunological phenotypes. This cohort had only TCR beta chains sequenced, and the lack of alpha or paired-chain data limited which features could be detected. Linkage disequilibrium might explain the correlated functional status among segregating V segments, but an unknown experimental factor could not be ruled out. Over 15 rarely observed V segments, including chromosome 9 orphons, were excluded from the earlier analysis of 550 to 700 of the donors because counts were too low. Three of the identified cytomegalovirus-associated TCR beta chains were confirmed in vitro to be specific for cytomegalovirus antigens. A group of highly shared sequence variants was considered likely to be a technical artifact of the sequencing pipeline. Because HLA typing was unavailable for some donors at each locus, only the typed subset was used in association tests. When HLA alleles, especially DR and DQ, strongly co-occurred, TCR associations were difficult to assign to individual alleles. A later analysis found that HLA-associated TCR beta chains were more clonally expanded and had lower generation probabilities than equally common non-associated chains. Sequencing depth was assumed to be roughly uniform across donors in the presence/absence analyses, though that assumption may not hold. In both the original and validation cohorts, the classifier was reported to diagnose cytomegalovirus status with high specificity and sensitivity. According to a later analysis, parvovirus B19, influenza, CMV and Epstein-Barr virus appeared linked to several top co-occurrence clusters. In a later analysis, the rate of TCR association differed among HLA loci, with DRB1 alleles having the most associated TCRs and HLA-C alleles having the fewest. A further reported finding was that TCR beta sequences accurately predicted the HLA-A and HLA-B alleles for most subjects in the first cohort. A later analysis found that most CMV-associated TCR beta chains appeared HLA-restricted, with HLA associations seemingly driven largely by CMV exposure. CMV serostatus was the only immune exposure information available for the cohort. Across donors, most TCR sequences were observed very rarely, whereas some public TCRs were present in many individuals. In a later analysis, around 15,000 TCR beta sequences were associated with specific HLA alleles at a false discovery rate of 0.05. In an earlier analysis of 500 to 650 of the donors, most TCR beta V segments appeared in productive rearrangements about 90% or about 30% of the time, broadly matching IMGT annotations. The study gave a list of 150 to 200 TCR beta chains associated with cytomegalovirus.

On this clone itself: Its antigen is not yet known.

In total, 500 to 700 healthy bone marrow donors made up the cohort. All cohort members were sampled while nominally healthy, although unrecorded immune exposures were likely present. The donor was CMV seropositive and belonged to the group of about 290 seropositive cohort members. Each donor provided a peripheral blood sample, and peripheral blood mononuclear cells were used for TCR beta sequencing. The Qiagen DNeasy Blood Extraction Kit was used to extract genomic DNA from the blood cell samples. Specimen: PBMCs. This TCR was recovered from a female donor in good health and CMV-seropositive.

The DNA is as follows: TGCAGCGTGAGGGAGGCAACTAATGAAAAACTGTTTTTT. It is translated as CSVREATNEKLFF. The receptor chain draws on TRBV29-1 and TRBJ1-4, with the D gene not clear enough to name. CDR1 and CDR2 are read off the germline V gene as SQVTM and ANQGSEA. Between the V and J ends, shortened by 6 bases and 0 bases respectively, the junction contains 8 bases. From cysteine to phenylalanine, the CDR3 is 13 amino acids long. Just CDR3 DNA is preserved here, 39 bases in frame from base 1. The full variable domain, completed from the reference TRBV29-1 and TRBJ1-4 proteins outside the CDR3, reads SAVISQKPSRDICQRGTSLTIQCQVDSQVTMMFWYRQQPGQSLTLIATANQGSEATYESGFVIDKFPISRPNLTFSTLTVSNMSPEDSSIYLCSVREATNEKLFFGSGTQLSVL.